The clone carrying this T cell receptor beta chain was counted many times. The CDR3 is 15 residues long. J was trimmed by 5 bases and V by 2 bases; bases with no gene match: 6. The data originate from a study of identical twins. Each CDR3 protein is one row after TCRdb ran MiXCR on the 5' RACE reads. The sample gives about 920,000 distinct CDR3 sequences, roughly an eighth of which show up once; 1.5% to 2% is in the top ten. Another study also made use of these data, one on yellow fever vaccine responses in identical twins.

The TCR sequence derives from a woman aged 18-29 years in good health. The chain couples TRBV12-3 or TRBV12-4 to TRBJ2-1; 7 positions match TRBD2. Sequencing was done on a sample of PBMCs. The DNA for the CDR3 is TGTGCCAGCAGTTTAACGGGAGGCGGTCACAATGAGCAGTTCTTC. Its translation: CASSLTGGGHNEQFF.